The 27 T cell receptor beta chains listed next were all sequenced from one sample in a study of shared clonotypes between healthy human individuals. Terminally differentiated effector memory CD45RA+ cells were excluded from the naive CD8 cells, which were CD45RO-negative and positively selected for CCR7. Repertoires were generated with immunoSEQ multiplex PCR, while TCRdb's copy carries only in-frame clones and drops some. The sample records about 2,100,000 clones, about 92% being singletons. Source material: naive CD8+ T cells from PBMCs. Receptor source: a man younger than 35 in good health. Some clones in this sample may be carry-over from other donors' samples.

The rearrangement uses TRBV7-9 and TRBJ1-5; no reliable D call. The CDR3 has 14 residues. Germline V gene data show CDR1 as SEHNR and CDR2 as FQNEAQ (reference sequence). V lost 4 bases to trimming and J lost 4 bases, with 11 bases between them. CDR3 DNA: TGTGCCAGCAGCTACCCGGGCCCTAATCAGCCCCAGCATTTT. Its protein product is CASSYPGPNQPQHF.

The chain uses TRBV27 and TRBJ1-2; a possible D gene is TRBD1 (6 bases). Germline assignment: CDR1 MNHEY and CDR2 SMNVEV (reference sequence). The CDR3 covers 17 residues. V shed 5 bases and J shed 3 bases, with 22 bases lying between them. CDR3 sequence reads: CASSTRDGRQADYGYTF. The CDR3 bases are TGTGCCAGCAGTACCCGGGACGGACGACAGGCGGACTATGGCTACACCTTC.

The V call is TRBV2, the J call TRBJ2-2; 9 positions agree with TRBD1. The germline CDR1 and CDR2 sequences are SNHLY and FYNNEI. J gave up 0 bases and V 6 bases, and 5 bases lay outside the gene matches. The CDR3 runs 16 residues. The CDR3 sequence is CASREQGAANTGELFF. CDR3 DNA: TGTGCCAGCAGGGAACAGGGGGCCGCGAACACCGGGGAGCTGTTTTTT.

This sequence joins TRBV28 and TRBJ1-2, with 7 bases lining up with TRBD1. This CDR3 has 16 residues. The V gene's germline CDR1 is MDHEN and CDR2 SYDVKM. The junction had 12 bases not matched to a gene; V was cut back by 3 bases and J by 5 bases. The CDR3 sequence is CASSFLGGQGGYGYTF. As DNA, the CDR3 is TGTGCCAGCAGTTTCCTGGGTGGGCAGGGGGGTTATGGCTACACCTTC.

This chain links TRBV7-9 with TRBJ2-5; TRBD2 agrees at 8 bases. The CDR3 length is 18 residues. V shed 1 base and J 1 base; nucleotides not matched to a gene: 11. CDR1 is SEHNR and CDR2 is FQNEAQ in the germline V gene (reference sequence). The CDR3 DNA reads TGTGCCAGCAGCTTAGAAAGGTTACTAGCGGAGGGCCAAGAGACCCAGTACTTC. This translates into CASSLERLLAEGQETQYF.

The CDR3 is CASSQDPRELTYNEQFF. In nucleotides, the CDR3 is TGTGCCAGCAGCCAAGATCCCCGGGAGTTAACATACAATGAGCAGTTCTTC. The chain recombines TRBV14 with TRBJ2-1, with D maybe TRBD2 (6 bases). The V end was cut by 0 bases, the J end by 4 bases, with 16 bases between. The CDR3 is made up of 17 amino acids. Germline V gene data show CDR1 as SGHDN and CDR2 as FVKESK.

The CDR3 region is CASSRVLSYEQYF. CDR3 DNA sequence: TGTGCCAGCAGCAGGGTCCTTAGCTACGAGCAGTACTTC. The chain links TRBV14 to TRBJ2-7; D gene ambiguous. This CDR3 has 13 residues. Trimming took 5 bases from V and 3 from J, leaving 11 bases between them. Germline lookup yields CDR1 SGHDN and CDR2 FVKESK.

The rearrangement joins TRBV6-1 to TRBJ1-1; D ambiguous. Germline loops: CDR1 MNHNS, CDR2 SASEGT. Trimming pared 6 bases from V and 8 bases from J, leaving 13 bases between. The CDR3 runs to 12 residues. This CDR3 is CASSVKGKEAFF. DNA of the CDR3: TGTGCCAGCAGCGTAAAGGGTAAAGAAGCTTTCTTT.

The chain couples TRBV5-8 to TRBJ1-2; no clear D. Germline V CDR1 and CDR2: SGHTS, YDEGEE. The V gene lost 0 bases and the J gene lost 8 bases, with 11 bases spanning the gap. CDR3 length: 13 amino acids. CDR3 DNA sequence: TGTGCCAGCAGCTTGGGGTCCCCCGGAGGCTACACCTTC. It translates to CASSLGSPGGYTF.

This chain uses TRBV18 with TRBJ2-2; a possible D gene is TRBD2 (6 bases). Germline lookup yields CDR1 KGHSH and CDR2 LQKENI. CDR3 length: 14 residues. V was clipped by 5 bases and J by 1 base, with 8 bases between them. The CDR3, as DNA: TGTGCCAGCTCAGCGGGAAAGAACACCGGGGAGCTGTTTTTT. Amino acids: CASSAGKNTGELFF. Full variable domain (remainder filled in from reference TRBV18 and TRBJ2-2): NAGVMQNPRHLVRRRGQEARLRCSPMKGHSHVYWYRQLPEEGLKFMVYLQKENIIDESGMPKERFSAEFPKEGPSILRIQQVVRGDSAAYFCASSAGKNTGELFFGEGSRLTVL.

Here the CDR3 reads CASSQGLAGVGEQYF. The CDR3 coding sequence is TGTGCCAGCAGCCAAGGACTAGCGGGAGTCGGCGAGCAGTACTTC. The chain links TRBV7-9 to TRBJ2-5, with TRBD2 matching over 13 bases. With the DNA end fitting TRBJ2-7 better, the J assignment may be wrong. The germline gives CDR1 SEHNR, CDR2 FQNEAQ (reference sequence). The CDR3 spans 15 residues.

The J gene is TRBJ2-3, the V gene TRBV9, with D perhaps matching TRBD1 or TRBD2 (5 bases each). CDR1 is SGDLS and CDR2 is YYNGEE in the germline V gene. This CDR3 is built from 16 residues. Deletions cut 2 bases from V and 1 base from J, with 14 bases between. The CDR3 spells CASSVWDLAGTDTQYF. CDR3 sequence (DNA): TGTGCCAGCAGCGTTTGGGACCTCGCTGGCACAGATACGCAGTATTTT.

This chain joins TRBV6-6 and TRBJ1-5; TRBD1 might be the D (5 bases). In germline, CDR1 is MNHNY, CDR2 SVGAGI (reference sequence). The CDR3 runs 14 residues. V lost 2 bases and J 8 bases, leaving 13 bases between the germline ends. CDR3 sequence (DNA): TGTGCCAGCAGTTACGCAGGGTCCAAGGAGCCCCAGCATTTT. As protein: CASSYAGSKEPQHF.

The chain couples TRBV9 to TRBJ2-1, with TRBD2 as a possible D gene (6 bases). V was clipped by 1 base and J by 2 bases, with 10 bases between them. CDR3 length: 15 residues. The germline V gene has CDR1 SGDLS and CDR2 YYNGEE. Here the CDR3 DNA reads TGTGCCAGCAGCGTAACGGGAGTAGCCTACAATGAGCAGTTCTTC. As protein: CASSVTGVAYNEQFF.

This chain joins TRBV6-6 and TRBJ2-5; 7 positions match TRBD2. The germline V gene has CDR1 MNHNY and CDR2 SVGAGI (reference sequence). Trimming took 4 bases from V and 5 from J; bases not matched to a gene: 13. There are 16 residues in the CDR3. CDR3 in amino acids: CASSSSVTRREETQYF. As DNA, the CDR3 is TGTGCCAGCAGTTCAAGCGTGACCCGGCGGGAGGAGACCCAGTACTTC.

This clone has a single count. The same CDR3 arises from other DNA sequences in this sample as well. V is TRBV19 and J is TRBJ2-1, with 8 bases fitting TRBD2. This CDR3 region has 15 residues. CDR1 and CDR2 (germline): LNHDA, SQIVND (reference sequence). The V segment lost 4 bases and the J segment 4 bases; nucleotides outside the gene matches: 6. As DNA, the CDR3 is TGTGCCAGTAGTACAACTAGCGGATCATACAATGAGCAGTTCTTC. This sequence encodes CASSTTSGSYNEQFF.

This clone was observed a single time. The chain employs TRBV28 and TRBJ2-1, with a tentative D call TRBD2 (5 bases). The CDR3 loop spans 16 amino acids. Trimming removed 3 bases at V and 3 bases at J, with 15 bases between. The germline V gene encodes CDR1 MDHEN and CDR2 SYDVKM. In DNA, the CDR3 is TGTGCCAGCAGTTTTGAGTGGCGGGCTGACTACAATGAGCAGTTCTTC. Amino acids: CASSFEWRADYNEQFF.

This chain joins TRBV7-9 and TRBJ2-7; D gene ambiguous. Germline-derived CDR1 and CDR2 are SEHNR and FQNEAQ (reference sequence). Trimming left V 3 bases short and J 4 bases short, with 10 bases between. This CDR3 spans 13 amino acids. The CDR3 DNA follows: TGTGCCAGCAGCTTCGGCAGCCAATACGAGCAGTACTTC. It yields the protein CASSFGSQYEQYF.

The CDR3 protein is CASSAGGLAGTEDTQYF. The CDR3 DNA sequence: TGTGCCAGCAGCGCAGGGGGACTAGCGGGTACTGAGGATACGCAGTATTTT. The chain joins TRBV9 to TRBJ2-3; 12 bases are shared with TRBD2. Germline values: CDR1 SGDLS, CDR2 YYNGEE. With V trimmed by 3 bases and J by 6 bases, 11 bases remained unmatched. The CDR3 is 17 amino acids.

The chain's CDR3 is CASSPDIPEGGQETQYF. CDR3 nucleotides: TGTGCCAGCAGTCCGGACATCCCCGAAGGGGGACAAGAGACCCAGTACTTC. This chain connects TRBV27 to TRBJ2-5; tentatively, D is TRBD1 (6 bases). Germline-derived CDR1 and CDR2 are MNHEY and SMNVEV (reference sequence). The V and J ends lost 5 bases and 2 bases respectively, with 21 bases between them. CDR3 length equals 17 residues.

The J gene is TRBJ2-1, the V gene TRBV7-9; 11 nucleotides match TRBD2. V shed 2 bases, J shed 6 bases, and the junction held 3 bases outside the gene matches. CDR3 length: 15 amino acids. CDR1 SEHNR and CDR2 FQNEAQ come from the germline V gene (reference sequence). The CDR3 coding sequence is TGTGCCAGCAGCTTAACACTAGCGGGAGTCAATGAGCAGTTCTTC. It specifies CASSLTLAGVNEQFF.

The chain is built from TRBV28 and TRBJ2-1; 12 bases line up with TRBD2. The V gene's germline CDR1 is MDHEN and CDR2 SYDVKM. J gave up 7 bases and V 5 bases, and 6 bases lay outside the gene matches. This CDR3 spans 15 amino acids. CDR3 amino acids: CASSPLAGGLNEQFF. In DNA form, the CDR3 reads TGTGCCAGCAGTCCCCTAGCGGGAGGGTTAAATGAGCAGTTCTTC.

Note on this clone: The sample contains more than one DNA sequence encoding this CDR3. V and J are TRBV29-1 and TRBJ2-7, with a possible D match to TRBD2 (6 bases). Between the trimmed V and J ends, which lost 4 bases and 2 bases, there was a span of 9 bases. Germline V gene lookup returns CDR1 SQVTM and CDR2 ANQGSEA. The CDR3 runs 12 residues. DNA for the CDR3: TGCAGCGTTGGTGGAGGGACCTACGAGCAGTACTTC. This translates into CSVGGGTYEQYF.

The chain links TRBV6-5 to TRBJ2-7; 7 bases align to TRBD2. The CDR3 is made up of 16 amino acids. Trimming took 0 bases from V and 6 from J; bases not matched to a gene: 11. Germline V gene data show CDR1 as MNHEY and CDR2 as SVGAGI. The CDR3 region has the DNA TGTGCCAGCAGTTACTCGATGGGGGGGTTACTTTTCGAGCAGTACTTC. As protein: CASSYSMGGLLFEQYF.

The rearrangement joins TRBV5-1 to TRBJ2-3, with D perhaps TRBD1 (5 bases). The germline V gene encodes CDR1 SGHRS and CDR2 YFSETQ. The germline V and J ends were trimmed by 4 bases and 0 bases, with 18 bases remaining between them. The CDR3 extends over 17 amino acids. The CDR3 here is CASSPQQTGSSTDTQYF. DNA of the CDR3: TGCGCCAGCAGCCCCCAGCAAACAGGATCAAGCACAGATACGCAGTATTTT. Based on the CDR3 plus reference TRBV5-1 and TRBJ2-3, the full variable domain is KAGVTQTPRYLIKTRGQQVTLSCSPISGHRSVSWYQQTPGQGLQFLFEYFSETQRNKGNFPGRFSGRQFSNSRSEMNVSTLELGDSALYLCASSPQQTGSSTDTQYFGPGTRLTVL.

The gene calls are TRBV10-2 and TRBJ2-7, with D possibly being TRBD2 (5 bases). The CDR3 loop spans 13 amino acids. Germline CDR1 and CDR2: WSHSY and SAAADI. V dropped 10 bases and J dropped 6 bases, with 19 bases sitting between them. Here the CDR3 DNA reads TGCGCCACCCTAGCCGTACGGTCCAGCGAGCAGTACTTC. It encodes CATLAVRSSEQYF.

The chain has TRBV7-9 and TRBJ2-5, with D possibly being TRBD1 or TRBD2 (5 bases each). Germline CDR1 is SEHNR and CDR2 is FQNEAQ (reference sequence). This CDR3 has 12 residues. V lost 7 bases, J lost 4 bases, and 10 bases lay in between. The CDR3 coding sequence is TGTGCCAGCACATGGGGGACAGAGACCCAGTACTTC. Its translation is CASTWGTETQYF.